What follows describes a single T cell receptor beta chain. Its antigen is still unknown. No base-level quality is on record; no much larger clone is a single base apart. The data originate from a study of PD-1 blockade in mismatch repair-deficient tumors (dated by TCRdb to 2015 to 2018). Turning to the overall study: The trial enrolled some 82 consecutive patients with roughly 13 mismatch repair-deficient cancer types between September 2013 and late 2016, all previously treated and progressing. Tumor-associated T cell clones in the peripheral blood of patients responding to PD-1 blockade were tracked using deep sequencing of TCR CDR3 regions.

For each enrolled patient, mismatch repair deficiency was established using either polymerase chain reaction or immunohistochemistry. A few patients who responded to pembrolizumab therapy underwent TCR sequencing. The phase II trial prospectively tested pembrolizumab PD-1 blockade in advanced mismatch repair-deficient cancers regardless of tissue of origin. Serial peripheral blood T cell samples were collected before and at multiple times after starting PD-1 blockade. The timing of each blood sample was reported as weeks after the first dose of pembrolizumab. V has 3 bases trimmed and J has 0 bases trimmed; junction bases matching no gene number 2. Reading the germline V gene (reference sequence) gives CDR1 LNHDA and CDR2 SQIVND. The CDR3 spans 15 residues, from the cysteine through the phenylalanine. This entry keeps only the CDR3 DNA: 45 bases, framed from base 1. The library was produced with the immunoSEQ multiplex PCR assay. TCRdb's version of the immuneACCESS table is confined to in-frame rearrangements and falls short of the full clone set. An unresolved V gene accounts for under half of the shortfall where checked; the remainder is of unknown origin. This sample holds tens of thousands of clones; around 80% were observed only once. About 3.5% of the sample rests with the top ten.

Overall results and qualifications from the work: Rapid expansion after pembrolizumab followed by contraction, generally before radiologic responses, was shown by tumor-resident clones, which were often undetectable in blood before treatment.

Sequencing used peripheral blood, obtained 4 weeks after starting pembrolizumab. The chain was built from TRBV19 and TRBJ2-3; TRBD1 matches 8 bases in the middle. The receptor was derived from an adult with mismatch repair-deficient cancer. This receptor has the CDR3 CASSINRGSTDTQYF. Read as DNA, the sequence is TGTGCCAGTAGTATTAACAGGGGGAGCACAGATACGCAGTATTTT.